This is a list of T cell receptor beta chains from one sample in a study of beta chain features in type 1 diabetes. The method was immunoSEQ multiplex PCR; TCRdb's version includes in-frame clones alone and lacks a portion of them. The sample yields some 270,000 clones, roughly 11% seen once. Source material: naive CD4+ T cells from blood. These receptors came from a young man with type 1 diabetes. Each CDR3 is given with its conserved first and last residue. The order of the fields is V gene, D gene, clone size, J gene, CDR3 DNA, CDR3 protein. D genes are given only for firm matches. Some rows have no size entry. The others give once, few or many, or a class for an expanded clone.

TRBV7-9	TRBD1	few	TRBJ1-4	TGTGCCAGCAGCAAGTCGGGACAGGAGAATGAAAAACTGTTTTTT	CASSKSGQENEKLFF
TRBV2	-	few	TRBJ1-2	TGTGCCAGCAGTGAAGGGAGCAATGGCTACACCTTC	CASSEGSNGYTF
TRBV4-1	-	-	TRBJ2-1	TGCGCCAGCAGCCAACGGGGGGACAAAGGGGATGAGCAGTTCTTC	CASSQRGDKGDEQFF
TRBV6-5	TRBD2	few	TRBJ2-7	TGTGCCAGCAGTCGGACTAGCGCTTCTCCCTACGAGCAGTACTTC	CASSRTSASPYEQYF
TRBV19	-	few	TRBJ1-5	TGTGCCAGTGGAGATTTGTATCAGCCCCAGCATTTT	CASGDLYQPQHF
TRBV19	-	few	TRBJ2-3	TGTGCCAGTAGCCAGGACTACACAGCCACAGATACGCAGTATTTT	CASSQDYTATDTQYF
TRBV19	-	-	TRBJ2-1	TGTGCCAGTAGTACCATTTCTAGCTCCTACAATGAGCAGTTCTTC	CASSTISSSYNEQFF
TRBV4-2	TRBD2	few	TRBJ2-5	TGTGCCAGCAGCGTTCGACTAGCGGGGGCCGGTAGGCAAGAGACCCAGTACTTC	CASSVRLAGAGRQETQYF
TRBV5-1	TRBD1	-	TRBJ2-1	TGCGCCAGCATCCCAGGGACAGGGGGTTATGAGCAGTTCTTC	CASIPGTGGYEQFF
TRBV7-2	TRBD1	few	TRBJ2-4	TGTGCCAGCAGCATGGGACAGGGGATCAAAAACATTCAGTACTTC	CASSMGQGIKNIQYF
TRBV10-3	-	few	TRBJ1-2	TGTGCCATCAGGTTGGTCGAGAGCGGGAGCGACACCTTC	CAIRLVESGSDTF
TRBV13	-	few	TRBJ2-6	TGTGCCAGCAGCTTAGAGGCAGGGTTAAGCTCTGGGGCCAACGTCCTGACTTTC	CASSLEAGLSSGANVLTF
TRBV6-5	TRBD1	few	TRBJ2-2	TGTGCCAGCTCTCGTACAGGGGACACCGGGGAGCTGTTTTTT	CASSRTGDTGELFF
TRBV29-1	-	-	TRBJ2-3	TGCAGCGTTGGGGCAGGGGTAGATACGCAGTATTTT	CSVGAGVDTQYF
TRBV6-1	-	-	TRBJ1-5	TGTGCCAGCAGTGACTATACCGCGGGCAATCAGCCCCAGCATTTT	CASSDYTAGNQPQHF
TRBV5-6	TRBD1	few	TRBJ2-3	TGTGCCAGCAGCTTGCGGGGCAGGGGGACAGATACGCAGTATTTT	CASSLRGRGTDTQYF
TRBV19	-	few	TRBJ2-7	TGTGCCAGTAGTGTACAGCAGAACTACGAGCAGTACTTC	CASSVQQNYEQYF
TRBV11-1	-	-	TRBJ1-1	TGTGCCAGCAGCTTATACAGGGAAGGCACTGAAGCTTTCTTT	CASSLYREGTEAFF
TRBV5-4	TRBD1	few	TRBJ2-7	TGTGCCAGCAGCGAGGGACAGGGAAAGATCTACGAGCAGTACTTC	CASSEGQGKIYEQYF
TRBV28	-	-	TRBJ2-5	TGTGCCAGCAGGTCCCCAGGGGTCCAAGAGACCCAGTACTTC	CASRSPGVQETQYF
TRBV9	TRBD1	-	TRBJ2-3	TGTGCCAGCAGCGTGGGTTATAAGGACAGGGTTGGGGGAGATACGCAGTATTTT	CASSVGYKDRVGGDTQYF
TRBV5-1	-	few	TRBJ2-1	TGCGCCAGCAGCTTTATCGATGAGCAGTTCTTC	CASSFIDEQFF
TRBV7-2	-	-	TRBJ1-6	TGTGCCAGCAGGGCGGGTTTCGCTAATTCACCCCTCCACTTT	CASRAGFANSPLHF
TRBV2	-	-	TRBJ2-1	TGTGCCAGCAGCCAACGGGGTGAGCAGTTCTTC	CASSQRGEQFF
TRBV7-2	TRBD1	-	TRBJ1-6	TGTGCCAGCAGGGGACAGGCTAATTCACCCCTCCACTTT	CASRGQANSPLHF
TRBV29-1	-	-	TRBJ1-1	TGCAGCGCCAAACAAAACACTGAAGCTTTCTTT	CSAKQNTEAFF
TRBV4-1	-	-	TRBJ2-5	TGCGCCAGCAGCCAAATTTCCAGCGGAGTGGGGGCAGAGACCCAGTACTTC	CASSQISSGVGAETQYF
TRBV5-1	-	-	TRBJ2-7	TGCGCCAGCAGCTTGCTAAACCGGGACGAGCAGTACTTC	CASSLLNRDEQYF
TRBV5-4	-	-	TRBJ1-4	TGTGCCAGCAGCTCGCAACCGGGGAGGGGAGAAAAACTGTTTTTT	CASSSQPGRGEKLFF
TRBV20-1	-	-	TRBJ2-7	TGCAGTGCTAGAGAAGCCTCCGAGCAGTACTTC	CSAREASEQYF
TRBV5-4	TRBD1	few	TRBJ2-3	TGTGCCAGCAGCTTGAAGACAGGGTTTGCAGATACGCAGTATTTT	CASSLKTGFADTQYF
TRBV7-9	-	many	TRBJ2-1	TGTGCCGCGGGGACCGACCGCAATGAGCAGTTCTTC	CAAGTDRNEQFF
TRBV11-2	-	-	TRBJ2-5	TGTGCCAGCAGCCCCTTTAACCAAGAGACCCAGTACTTC	CASSPFNQETQYF
TRBV6-6	-	few	TRBJ2-7	TGTGCCAGCAGCTCCGGGACTCCCTACGAGCAGTACTTC	CASSSGTPYEQYF
TRBV19	-	few	TRBJ1-2	TGTGCCAGTAGTATACCCCCGGAAGCGGGCTACACCTTC	CASSIPPEAGYTF
TRBV28	-	few	TRBJ2-3	TGTGCCAGCAGTTTCCGAGATACGCAGTATTTT	CASSFRDTQYF
TRBV28	-	few	TRBJ2-7	TGTGCCAGCAGTTCCGGGACACTTCCCTACGAGCAGTACTTC	CASSSGTLPYEQYF